This TCR beta chain was observed in a study of cytomegalovirus exposure and HLA in healthy donors. The CDR3 sequence is 15 residues long. Germline assignment: CDR1 MNHNS and CDR2 SASEGT. V shed 5 bases and J 1 base; nucleotides not matched to a gene: 5. PCR used 60 Vbeta primers and 13 Jbeta primers. Profiling relied on immunoSEQ multiplex PCR, and the TCRdb table lists in-frame clones only, not all of them. The sample lists 110,000 to 150,000 clones; roughly 78% were seen once. This rearrangement joins TRBV6-1 to TRBJ1-2, with 9 bases aligning to TRBD1. The sequenced material came from PBMCs. This receptor was obtained from a female donor in good health and CMV-seronegative. The DNA of the CDR3 is TGTGCCAGCAGTACACAGGGGGCGAGTAACTATGGCTACACCTTC. Its protein product is CASSTQGASNYGYTF.